Described below is a single TCR beta chain sequence and its context. Its antigen remains unidentified. The sample comes from a study of T cell responses to AZD1222 COVID-19 vaccine. Study results and limitations: The reported proportion of spike-specific TCRs targeting unmutated variant regions was nearly half.

TCRdb's copy holds only in-frame clones and misses some; the assay was immunoSEQ multiplex PCR. The data show 140,000 to 150,000 clones, roughly 91% seen once. The TCR originated in an adult in good health. The sample here was peripheral blood, taken on day 0 of AZD1222 vaccination.

In DNA form, the CDR3 reads TGTGCCAGCAGTTTAGTAGGGACGAATGCTTTCTTT. Its translation: CASSLVGTNAFF. The rearrangement uses TRBV12-3 or TRBV12-4 and TRBJ1-1, with a possible D match to TRBD1 (5 bases). V was trimmed by 1 base and J by 11 bases, leaving 11 bases between them. The CDR3 loop spans 12 amino acids.